This T cell receptor beta chain was profiled in a study of shared clonotypes between healthy human individuals. Notes on the study in general: Rarefaction indicated that sorted-subset sequencing remained incomplete although depth was large. Estimated clonotype richness was generally higher in naive than memory subsets. Blood alone was sampled, and tissue repertoires likely differ.

Clones were sequenced by immunoSEQ multiplex PCR, and TCRdb holds only the in-frame ones, with some missing. This table has roughly 410,000 clones, 96% appearing once. Germline lookup yields CDR1 SEHNR and CDR2 FQNEAQ (reference sequence). The CDR3 is 14 residues long. Trimming stripped 1 base from V and 1 base from J, with 6 bases between. With respect to this clone: Antigen unknown.

The TCR sequence derives from a man aged 25-40 years in good health. The chain carries TRBV7-9 and TRBJ2-3; D is unresolved. The sequenced material came from memory CD8+ T cells sorted from blood. Sample subset: CD45RO+ cells pooled with CCR7-negative TemRA cells. CDR3 bases: TGTGCCAGCAGCTTAGATATCGGCACAGATACGCAGTATTTT. It codes for CASSLDIGTDTQYF.